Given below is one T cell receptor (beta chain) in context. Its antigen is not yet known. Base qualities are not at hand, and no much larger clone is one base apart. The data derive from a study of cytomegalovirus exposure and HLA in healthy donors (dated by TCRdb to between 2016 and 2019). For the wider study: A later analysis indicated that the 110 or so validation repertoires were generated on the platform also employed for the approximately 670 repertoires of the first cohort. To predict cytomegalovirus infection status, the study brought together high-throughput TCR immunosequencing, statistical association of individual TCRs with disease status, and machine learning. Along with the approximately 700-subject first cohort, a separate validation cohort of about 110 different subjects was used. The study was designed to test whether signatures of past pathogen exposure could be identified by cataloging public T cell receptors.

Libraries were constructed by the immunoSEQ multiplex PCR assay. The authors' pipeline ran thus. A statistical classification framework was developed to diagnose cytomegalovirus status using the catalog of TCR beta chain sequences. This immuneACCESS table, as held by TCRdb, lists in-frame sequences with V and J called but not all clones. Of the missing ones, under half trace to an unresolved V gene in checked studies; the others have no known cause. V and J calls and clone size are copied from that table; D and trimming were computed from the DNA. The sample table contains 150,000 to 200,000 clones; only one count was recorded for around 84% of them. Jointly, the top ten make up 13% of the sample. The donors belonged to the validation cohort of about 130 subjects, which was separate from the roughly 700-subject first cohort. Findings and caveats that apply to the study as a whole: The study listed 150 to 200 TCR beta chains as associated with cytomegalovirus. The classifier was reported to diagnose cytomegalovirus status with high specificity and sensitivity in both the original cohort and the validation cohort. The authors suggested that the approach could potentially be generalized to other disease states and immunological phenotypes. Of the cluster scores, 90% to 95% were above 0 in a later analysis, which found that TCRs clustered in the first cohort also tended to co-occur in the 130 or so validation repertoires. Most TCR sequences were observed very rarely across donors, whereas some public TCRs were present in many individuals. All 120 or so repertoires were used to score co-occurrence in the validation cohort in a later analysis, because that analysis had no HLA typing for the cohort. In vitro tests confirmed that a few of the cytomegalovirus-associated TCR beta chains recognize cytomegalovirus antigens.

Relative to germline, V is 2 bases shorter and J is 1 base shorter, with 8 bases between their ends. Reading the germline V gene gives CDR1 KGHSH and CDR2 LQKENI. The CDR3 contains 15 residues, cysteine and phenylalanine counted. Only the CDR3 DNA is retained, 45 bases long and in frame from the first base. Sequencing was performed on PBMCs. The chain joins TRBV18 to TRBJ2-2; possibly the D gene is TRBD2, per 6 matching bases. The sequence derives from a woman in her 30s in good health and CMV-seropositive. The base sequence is TGTGCCAGCTCACCAGGGGGACTGAACACCGGGGAGCTGTTTTTT. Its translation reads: CASSPGGLNTGELFF.